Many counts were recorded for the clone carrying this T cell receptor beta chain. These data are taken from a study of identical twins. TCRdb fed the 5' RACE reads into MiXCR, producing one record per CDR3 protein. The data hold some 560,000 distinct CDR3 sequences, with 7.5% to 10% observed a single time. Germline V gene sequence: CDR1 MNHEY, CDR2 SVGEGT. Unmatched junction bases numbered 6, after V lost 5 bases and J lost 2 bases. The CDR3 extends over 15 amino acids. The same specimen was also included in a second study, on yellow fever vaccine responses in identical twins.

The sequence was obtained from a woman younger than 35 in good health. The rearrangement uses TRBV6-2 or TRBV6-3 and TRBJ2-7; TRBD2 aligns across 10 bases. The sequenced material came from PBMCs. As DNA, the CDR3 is TGTGCCAGCAGTCGGACCGGGACTAGCGCCTACGAGCAGTACTTC. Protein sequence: CASSRTGTSAYEQYF.